These 15 T cell receptor beta chains share one sample of origin, sequenced in a study of shared clonotypes between healthy human individuals. Method: immunoSEQ multiplex PCR; TCRdb's copy keeps in-frame clones and lacks some. This repertoire shows over a million clones, approximately 80% found once; its top ten account for 0.55% to 0.7%. Sequencing was done on a sample of memory CD4+ T cells from PBMCs. The subset was: CD45RA-negative fraction. Every receptor here comes from a man aged 18-30 years in good health. Some clones in this sample may be carry-over from other donors' samples.

This sequence joins TRBV6-5 and TRBJ1-1, with 8 positions matching TRBD1. After removal of 5 bases from V and 4 bases from J, the junction contained 6 bases not matched to a gene. Germline V gene sequence: CDR1 MNHEY, CDR2 SVGAGI. This CDR3 is built from 14 residues. The CDR3 reads CASSPTGAGTEAFF. The CDR3 DNA is TGTGCCAGCAGTCCGACAGGGGCGGGCACTGAAGCTTTCTTT.

About this clone: This sequence is one base from a far larger clone and is likely a read error. This specimen includes other DNA sequences encoding the same CDR3. The chain couples TRBV29-1 to TRBJ1-4; D remains unclear. Trimming stripped 3 bases from V and 8 bases from J, with 7 bases between. The CDR3 has 11 amino acids. CDR1 SQVTM and CDR2 ANQGSEA come from the germline V gene. The CDR3 sequence: CSVDKGEKLFF. The CDR3 bases are TGCAGCGTTGATAAGGGAGAAAAACTGTTTTTT.

Concerning this clone itself: This is likely an artifact of a read error, given a far larger clone one base away. J is TRBJ2-4 and V is TRBV30; D may be TRBD1 (6 bases). This CDR3 is built from 14 residues. The germline gives CDR1 GTSNPN, CDR2 SVGIG (reference sequence). CDR3 nucleotides: TGTGCCTGGAGTGCAAGTCTCGGGGACACGGGAAAGAACTTC. This sequence encodes CAWSASLGDTGKNF.

The chain employs TRBV10-3 and TRBJ1-5; a weak D match, TRBD1 (6 bases). Germline values: CDR1 ENHRY, CDR2 SYGVKD. The CDR3 runs to 14 residues. The V end lost 6 bases, the J end lost 0 bases, and 9 bases lay between the germline ends. The CDR3, as DNA: TGTGCCATCAGAGCGACAGGTAGCAATCAGCCCCAGCATTTT. Translation gives CAIRATGSNQPQHF.

This clone has just a few counts. Other DNA sequences from this sample encode an identical CDR3 as well. The rearrangement links TRBV28 to TRBJ2-3; D is unresolved. The V gene lost 3 bases and the J gene lost 5 bases, with 6 bases spanning the gap. The CDR3 has 12 amino acids. Germline values: CDR1 MDHEN, CDR2 SYDVKM. For the CDR3, the DNA is TGTGCCAGCAGTTTCCTTGGAGATACGCAGTATTTT. Protein: CASSFLGDTQYF.

As DNA, the CDR3 is TGTGCCAGCAGCTTAGGTCCCAGGGAAGGGGCCAAAAACATTCAGTACTTC. As protein: CASSLGPREGAKNIQYF. This chain joins TRBV7-8 and TRBJ2-4; the D gene is possibly TRBD1 (5 bases). The germline V and J ends were trimmed by 1 base and 1 base, with 14 bases remaining between them. Germline CDR1 and CDR2: SGHVS and FQNEAQ. The CDR3 length is 17 residues.

V and J are TRBV9 and TRBJ2-3; 12 bases are a match to TRBD2. This CDR3 spans 16 amino acids. V dropped 0 bases and J dropped 4; count of bases not matched to a gene: 3. Germline V gene lookup returns CDR1 SGDLS and CDR2 YYNGEE. The CDR3 DNA sequence: TGTGCCAGCAGCGTAGCCGGACTAGCGGGGTCAGATACGCAGTATTTT. Translating gives CASSVAGLAGSDTQYF.

This chain connects TRBV19 to TRBJ1-1; no clear D gene. Germline assignment: CDR1 LNHDA and CDR2 SQIVND (reference sequence). This CDR3 has 13 residues. V shed 3 bases and J shed 11 bases, with 16 bases lying between them. The CDR3 reads CASSIEIEGEAFF. The CDR3 coding sequence is TGTGCCAGTAGTATCGAAATAGAGGGAGAGGCTTTCTTT.

V gene TRBV19 combines with J gene TRBJ1-4; TRBD1 might be the D (6 bases). Trimming removed 3 bases from V and 8 bases from J, with 13 bases in between. Per the germline V gene, CDR1 is LNHDA and CDR2 is SQIVND (reference sequence). The CDR3 consists of 14 residues. CDR3 protein: CASSIMGGGEKLFF. The CDR3 nucleotides read TGTGCCAGTAGTATTATGGGGGGCGGCGAAAAACTGTTTTTT.

This clone was seen once. The rearrangement joins TRBV27 to TRBJ1-5, with unresolved D. Germline CDR1 and CDR2: MNHEY and SMNVEV (reference sequence). The V and J ends lost 6 bases and 11 bases respectively, with 17 bases between them. CDR3 length: 13 residues. CDR3 residues: CASSPYGDRAQHF. As DNA, the CDR3 is TGTGCCAGCAGCCCTTACGGGGATCGAGCCCAGCATTTT.

In its sample, this clone was seen once. V gene TRBV19 combines with J gene TRBJ1-4, with TRBD1 as a possible D gene (5 bases). The V end lost 7 bases, the J end lost 0 bases, and 21 bases lay between the germline ends. The CDR3 sequence is 18 residues long. CDR1 is LNHDA, CDR2 SQIVND, per germline (reference sequence). CDR3 residues: CASTQHGAGPATNEKLFF. The CDR3 bases are TGTGCCAGTACCCAACATGGGGCAGGCCCTGCAACTAATGAAAAACTGTTTTTT.

The rearrangement joins TRBV9 to TRBJ2-7; D could derive from TRBD1 or TRBD2 (5 bases each). CDR1 and CDR2 (germline): SGDLS, YYNGEE. The CDR3 runs 18 residues. Trimming pared 0 bases from V and 4 bases from J, leaving 23 bases between. The CDR3 region has the DNA TGTGCCAGCAGCGTAGAGGGGAGCGGAACGATAAAGCGTTACGAGCAGTACTTC. Translating it yields CASSVEGSGTIKRYEQYF. Full variable domain (remainder filled in from reference TRBV9 and TRBJ2-7): DSGVTQTPKHLITATGQRVTLRCSPRSGDLSVYWYQQSLDQGLQFLIQYYNGEERAKGNILERFSAQQFPDLHSELNLSSLELGDSALYFCASSVEGSGTIKRYEQYFGPGTRLTVT.

This chain connects TRBV7-8 to TRBJ2-2; 8 bases map to TRBD1. The CDR3 totals 16 residues. Germline CDR1 is SGHVS and CDR2 is FQNEAQ. V lost 5 bases to trimming and J lost 5 bases; unmatched junction nucleotides: 10. As DNA, the CDR3 is TGTGCCAGCAGCGCCCGACAGGGGAGTTGGACCGGGGAGCTGTTTTTT. Protein sequence: CASSARQGSWTGELFF. The entire variable domain, with the rest obtained from reference TRBV7-8 and TRBJ2-2, is as follows: GAGVSQSPRYKVAKRGQDVALRCDPISGHVSLFWYQQALGQGPEFLTYFQNEAQLDKSGLPSDRFFAERPEGSVSTLKIQRTQQEDSAVYLCASSARQGSWTGELFFGEGSRLTVL.

The chain carries TRBV11-1 and TRBJ1-3; 8 nucleotides match TRBD1. Germline lookup yields CDR1 SGHAT and CDR2 FQDESV (reference sequence). The CDR3 is made up of 15 amino acids. The V segment lost 2 bases and the J segment 4 bases; nucleotides outside the gene matches: 4. CDR3 in DNA: TGTGCCAGCAGCTTACAGACAGGGGACGGAAACACCATATATTTT. The encoded protein is CASSLQTGDGNTIYF.

The CDR3 sequence is CASSLWREHYEQYF. The CDR3 bases are TGTGCCAGCAGCTTATGGCGGGAGCACTACGAGCAGTACTTC. The J gene is TRBJ2-7, the V gene TRBV7-2, with TRBD2 matching over 7 bases. Trimming removed 2 bases from V and 3 bases from J; junction bases left unmatched: 4. This CDR3 has 14 amino acids. CDR1 is SGHTA, CDR2 FQGNSA, per germline. Full variable domain (remainder filled in from reference TRBV7-2 and TRBJ2-7): GAGVSQSPSNKVTEKGKDVELRCDPISGHTALYWYRQSLGQGLEFLIYFQGNSAPDKSGLPSDRFSAERTGGSVSTLTIQRTQQEDSAVYLCASSLWREHYEQYFGPGTRLTVT.